This paragraph covers one T cell receptor beta chain sequence. This sample is drawn from a study of blood T cell repertoires in COVID-19. Study background: Collection of acute and convalescent COVID-19 samples took place in the United States, Italy and Spain.

Profiling relied on immunoSEQ multiplex PCR, and the TCRdb table lists in-frame clones only, not all of them. The sample shows 210,000 or so clones, over 80% of them seen only once. Trimming removed 2 bases from V and 1 base from J; junction bases left unmatched: 5. CDR3 length: 16 residues. Germline CDR1 is SGDLS and CDR2 is YYNGEE. J is TRBJ2-3 and V is TRBV9, with TRBD2 matching over 9 bases. Material: peripheral blood. The clonotype was recovered from a woman under 40 with COVID-19, enrolled during active disease. This CDR3 is CASSVLIAGGTDTQYF. DNA of the CDR3: TGTGCCAGCAGCGTCCTTATAGCGGGAGGCACAGATACGCAGTATTTT. Variable domain in full (rest from reference TRBV9 and TRBJ2-3): DSGVTQTPKHLITATGQRVTLRCSPRSGDLSVYWYQQSLDQGLQFLIQYYNGEERAKGNILERFSAQQFPDLHSELNLSSLELGDSALYFCASSVLIAGGTDTQYFGPGTRLTVL.